This T cell receptor beta chain is drawn from a study of metastatic and nonmetastatic thyroid tumors. Study conclusions and caveats: Malignant thyroid tumors reportedly had TCR beta diversity that was significantly higher than in benign nodules, in blood and tumor.

This CDR3 is 19 amino acids long. Trimming stripped 5 bases from V and 0 bases from J, with 25 bases between. Germline V gene lookup returns CDR1 MNHEY and CDR2 SVGEGT. Worth noting for this clone: Its antigen remains unidentified.

In the authors' workflow: A papillary thyroid cancer distant-metastasis classifier was built from CDR3 differences across clinicopathological groups. Through MiXCR, TCRdb re-clonotyped the PCR reads. These V and J calls originate from TCRdb's pipeline instead of the authors' own analysis. Counted here are under 95,000 clones, about 9.1% occurring once; the ten biggest clones make up 8.8%. Patients had received no treatment of any kind before thyroid surgery. The chain uses TRBV6-2 or TRBV6-3 and TRBJ1-1, with a tentative D call TRBD1 (6 bases). This sequence was found in a female donor with papillary thyroid cancer or a benign thyroid nodule (not recorded which). Some clones in this sample may be carry-over from other donors' samples. Material for sequencing was blood. Here the CDR3 reads CASSQKGGGVLTLNTEAFF. The CDR3 DNA follows: TGTGCCAGCAGTCAGAAGGGGGGCGGGGTCTTAACACTGAACACTGAAGCTTTCTTT.